The clone carrying this TCR beta chain has a count of ten or more. Its matching antigen is unknown. With a duration under 3 months, ophthalmopathy in the donors showed moderate-to-severe activity, CAS ≥3 and NOSPECS ≥4. Other autoimmune diseases, uncontrolled infections, pregnancy or lactation led to the exclusion of patients. Around 10 ml of fresh blood yielded the PBMCs by density gradient. The record originates from a study of Graves' ophthalmopathy and Graves' hyperthyroidism. Study results and caveats: A roughly 81% specificity and 85% to 90% sensitivity were achieved by a 13-signature model that separated ophthalmopathy from stable hyperthyroidism.

Looked up from germline, CDR1 is MRHNA and CDR2 is SNTAGT. The V end lost 0 bases, the J end lost 6 bases, and 8 bases lay between the germline ends. The CDR3 covers 14 residues. Amplification of the TCR beta CDR3 regions used RNA transcripts (as template). HTBI primers served in a first-round RT-PCR, which a second-round multiplex PCR followed. TCRdb analysed the multiplex PCR reads with MiXCR anew, one entry per CDR3 protein. The profile shows about half a million distinct CDR3 sequences, approximately 15% of them singletons. The specimen sequenced was blood. The TCR sequence derives from a woman aged 25 to 45 with Graves' ophthalmopathy. The chain recombines TRBV6-4 with TRBJ2-2, with a weak D call TRBD1 (6 bases). The DNA of the CDR3 is TGTGCCAGCAGTGACTCCCAGGGGCCCGGGGAGCTGTTTTTT. Protein: CASSDSQGPGELFF.